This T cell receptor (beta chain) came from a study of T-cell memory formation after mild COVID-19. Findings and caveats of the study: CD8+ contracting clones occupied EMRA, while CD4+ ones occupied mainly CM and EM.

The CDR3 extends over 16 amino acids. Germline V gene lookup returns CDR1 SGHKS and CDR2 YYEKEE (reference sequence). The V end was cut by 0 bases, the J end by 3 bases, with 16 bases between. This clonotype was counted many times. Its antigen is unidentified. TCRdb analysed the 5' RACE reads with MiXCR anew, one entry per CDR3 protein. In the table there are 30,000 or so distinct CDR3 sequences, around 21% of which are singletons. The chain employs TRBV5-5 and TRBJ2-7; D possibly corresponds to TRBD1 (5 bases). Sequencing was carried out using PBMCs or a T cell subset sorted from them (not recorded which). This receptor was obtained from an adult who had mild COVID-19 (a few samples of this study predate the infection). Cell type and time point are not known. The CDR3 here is CASSLGLLVDSYEQYF. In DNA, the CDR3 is TGTGCCAGCAGCTTGGGGCTGTTGGTAGACAGCTACGAGCAGTACTTC. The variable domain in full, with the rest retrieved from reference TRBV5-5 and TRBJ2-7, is DAGVTQSPTHLIKTRGQQVTLRCSPISGHKSVSWYQQVLGQGPQFIFQYYEKEERGRGNFPDRFSARQFPNYSSELNVNALLLGDSALYLCASSLGLLVDSYEQYFGPGTRLTVT.